What follows describes a single T cell receptor beta chain. The CDR3 has 15 amino acids. Per germline, CDR1 MDHEN and CDR2 SYDVKM. Trimming shortened V by 6 bases and J by 0 bases, and 12 bases separated the two germline ends. These data are taken from a study of T cell responses to AZD1222 COVID-19 vaccine. TCRdb keeps only in-frame clones here, not all; method: immunoSEQ multiplex PCR. The table has around 130,000 clones, approximately 92% seen once. The TCR comes from an adult who received the MenACWY meningococcal vaccine as a control. The sequencing used peripheral blood, collected 28 days after the second dose of the MenACWY control vaccine. The V gene is TRBV28, the J gene TRBJ2-1; D not resolved. The CDR3 loop reads CASRDGLSSYNEQFF. In DNA form, the CDR3 reads TGTGCCAGCAGAGACGGCTTGTCCTCCTACAATGAGCAGTTCTTC.